The T cell receptor (beta chain) under discussion was sequenced for a study of T cells in Graves' hyperthyroidism and ophthalmopathy. General study findings and limits: Most thyroid-expanded clonotypes above 0.001 were also found in blood.

Diagnoses were made from clinical symptoms, serum measures (thyroxine and TRAb), thyroid ultrasound and orbital computed tomography. CDR1 is DFQATT, CDR2 SNEGSKA, per germline (reference sequence). This CDR3 has 12 residues. Trimming took 3 bases from V and 0 from J, leaving 5 bases between them. This clonotype was detected a few times. Its matching antigen is unknown. The CDR3 regions of TCR beta were amplified from RNA transcripts. The HTBI primer set drove a first-round RT-PCR of the TCR CDR3. TCRdb called the multiplex PCR reads again in MiXCR, with one record for every CDR3 protein. The sample consists of hundreds of thousands of distinct CDR3 sequences, 38% of them appearing once.

Sample: blood. The rearrangement joins TRBV20-1 to TRBJ2-5; D is uncertain. The receptor's source is a young man with Graves' hyperthyroidism. This CDR3 is CSARHHQETQYF. CDR3 DNA sequence: TGCAGTGCTAGGCACCACCAAGAGACCCAGTACTTC.